The TCR beta chain described here comes from a study of blood T cell repertoires in COVID-19. Data came from immunoSEQ multiplex PCR; TCRdb stores just in-frame clones and leaves some out. Of about 110,000 clones in the sample, 60% to 85% are singletons; the top ten hold around 1.7%. This clone was counted a few times. Per germline, CDR1 MNHEY and CDR2 SVGAGI. V lost 0 bases and J lost 4, with 10 bases in between. This CDR3 region has 14 residues. This sequence originates from a woman aged 40 to 49 with acute or convalescent COVID-19. This chain uses TRBV6-5 with TRBJ2-7; possibly TRBD2 for D (6 bases). Source material: peripheral blood. The CDR3 here is CASSYSGGGYEQYF. CDR3 bases: TGTGCCAGCAGTTACTCCGGTGGGGGGTACGAGCAGTACTTC.